A single T cell receptor beta chain is shown here with its context. The CDR3 is 14 residues long. Germline lookup yields CDR1 MGHRA and CDR2 YSYEKL. The ends were cut back, 0 bases at V and 4 bases at J, with 7 bases in the middle. Per the study methods: From reference gene primer amplification, estimates of nucleated cell counts were derived. Produced via immunoSEQ multiplex PCR; TCRdb's table is partial and in-frame only. From that table come the V and J calls and clone size; the DNA was used to work out D and trimming. The data show approximately 240,000 clones, under 85% seen once. The entry originates in a study of blood T cell repertoires in COVID-19. Study as a whole: Italy, Spain and the United States were the sources of the convalescent and acute COVID-19 samples.

The chain joins TRBV4-1 to TRBJ1-5; D possibly corresponds to TRBD1 (5 bases). The sequence derives from a woman aged 25 to 45 with COVID-19, enrolled during active disease. Sample: peripheral blood. Written as DNA, the CDR3 is TGCGCCAGCAGCCAAGATCCAGGGAATCAGCCCCAGCATTTT. Its translation is CASSQDPGNQPQHF.